The 10 T cell receptor beta chains below come from one sample, sequenced in a study of metastatic and nonmetastatic thyroid tumors. Each patient came to thyroid surgery without any prior treatment (of any kind). TCRdb re-processed the PCR reads through MiXCR. The data show 30,000 to 40,000 clones, under 25% seen once. The material sequenced was tumor tissue. These receptors originate from a male donor with papillary thyroid cancer or a benign thyroid nodule (not recorded which). Some clones in this sample may be carry-over from other donors' samples.

This clone was recorded at least ten times. The chain links TRBV10-3 to TRBJ1-6; unclear D gene. Germline V lookup: CDR1 ENHRY, CDR2 SYGVKD. The CDR3 spans 13 residues. Trimming took off 4 bases at V and 7 bases at J, with 8 bases between the two ends. DNA of the CDR3: TGTGCCATCAGTGGGACGGGGAATTCACCCCTCCACTTT. Translation gives CAISGTGNSPLHF.

This clone has just a few counts. The gene calls are TRBV6-2 or TRBV6-3 and TRBJ2-7, with TRBD2 matching over 14 bases. The CDR3 is 15 amino acids. Per the germline V gene, CDR1 is MNHEY and CDR2 is SVGEGT. Trimming took 2 bases from V and 5 from J; bases not matched to a gene: 2. This CDR3 reads CASSYGTSGSDEQYF. The CDR3 nucleotides read TGTGCCAGCAGTTACGGGACTAGCGGGAGCGACGAGCAGTACTTC.

This clone has a count of ten or more. The V call is TRBV29-1, the J call TRBJ2-5; TRBD2 is a possible D gene (6 bases). The CDR3 has 13 amino acids. Trimming cost V 5 bases and J 5 bases, with 15 bases left between them. Per germline, CDR1 SQVTM and CDR2 ANQGSEA. CDR3 DNA: TGCAGCGTTCAAAGACTAGGCACTGAGACCCAGTACTTC. Translation: CSVQRLGTETQYF.

Ten or more counts support this clone. This rearrangement joins TRBV5-1 to TRBJ2-1, with TRBD2 identical over 12 bases. V was clipped by 4 bases and J by 3 bases; unmatched bases: 8. The length of the CDR3 is 17 residues. Germline loops: CDR1 SGHRS, CDR2 YFSETQ. The CDR3 here is CASSTGTSGYYYNEQFF. CDR3 DNA: TGCGCCAGCAGCACCGGGACTAGCGGGTATTACTACAATGAGCAGTTCTTC.

This clone was counted a few times. V and J are TRBV10-3 and TRBJ1-6; weak D call: TRBD1 (6 bases). Germline values: CDR1 ENHRY, CDR2 SYGVKD. This CDR3 is built from 13 residues. The ends were cut back, 5 bases at V and 10 bases at J, with 12 bases in the middle. CDR3 loop: CAISPRGDSPLHF. DNA for the CDR3: TGTGCCATCAGTCCCAGGGGAGACTCACCCCTCCACTTT.

This clone has ten or more counts. The chain combines TRBV30 with TRBJ2-1, with 7 bases aligning to TRBD2. Germline V CDR1 and CDR2: GTSNPN, SVGIG (reference sequence). Germline trimming cut 4 bases from V and 3 bases from J; bases unmatched to any gene: 9. The CDR3 extends over 15 amino acids. CDR3 DNA sequence: TGTGCCTGGAACTGGGCTAGCGGACTCTACAATGAGCAGTTCTTC. Amino acid sequence: CAWNWASGLYNEQFF.

In its sample, this clone was seen once. The V call is TRBV11-3, the J call TRBJ2-3; 7 bases are a match to TRBD2. V lost 5 bases, J lost 2 bases, and 7 bases stayed unmatched. Germline V gene lookup returns CDR1 SGHNT and CDR2 YENEEA. The CDR3 spans 15 residues. Here the CDR3 DNA reads TGTGCCAGCAGCCCAGCGGGGATAGACACAGATACGCAGTATTTT. Translated, it gives CASSPAGIDTDTQYF.

This clone was picked up many times. V gene TRBV28 combines with J gene TRBJ2-3, with TRBD1 matching 7 bases. Germline V gene lookup returns CDR1 MDHEN and CDR2 SYDVKM. Trimming took 8 bases from V and 1 from J; bases not matched to a gene: 6. CDR3 length: 14 residues. CDR3 region: CASYRTGRTDTQYF. CDR3 nucleotide sequence: TGTGCCAGCTACCGGACAGGACGCACAGATACGCAGTATTTT.

This clone was recorded at least ten times. This chain uses TRBV7-9 with TRBJ2-1, with 8 bases that match TRBD2. The CDR3 consists of 16 residues. Per germline, CDR1 SEHNR and CDR2 FQNEAQ (reference sequence). V lost 5 bases to trimming and J lost 1 base; unmatched junction nucleotides: 7. This CDR3 reads CASSRESGSSYNEQFF. CDR3 coding DNA: TGTGCCAGCAGCCGTGAAAGCGGGAGTTCCTACAATGAGCAGTTCTTC.

The chain recombines TRBV6-2 or TRBV6-3 with TRBJ2-7; perhaps TRBD2 as D (6 bases). The CDR3 runs 13 residues. V was cut by 10 bases and J by 7 bases, with 20 bases left in between. The germline gives CDR1 MNHEY, CDR2 SVGEGT. The CDR3 DNA is TGTGCCATCGGGGACTCCGGGAGTAGGGAGCAGTACTTC. It is translated as CAIGDSGSREQYF.